The 16 T cell receptor beta chains given below trace back to one sample, sequenced in a study of CD4+ T cells in melanoma (dated by TCRdb to between 2021 and 2022). Libraries were prepared through the immunoSEQ multiplex PCR assay. Drawn from immuneACCESS, this table holds only the in-frame rearrangements with V and J called that TCRdb kept. Clones are partly lost; checked studies trace under half to an unresolved V gene and leave the rest unexplained. A total of over 130,000 clones appear in this sample, about 90% of them only once. The ten top clones hold 1.5% of the sample. The receptors originated from a human donor with melanoma.

This rearrangement joins TRBV29-1 to TRBJ2-5, with D tentatively TRBD1 (7 bases). CDR3 length equals 18 residues. V was trimmed by 0 bases and J by 2 bases, leaving 22 bases between them. Germline-derived CDR1 and CDR2 are SQVTM and ANQGSEA. The CDR3 loop is CSVEDLMQRQGGQETQYF. CDR3 bases: TGCAGCGTTGAAGATCTCATGCAGAGACAGGGAGGTCAAGAGACCCAGTACTTC. Complete variable domain (other parts from reference TRBV29-1 and TRBJ2-5): SAVISQKPSRDICQRGTSLTIQCQVDSQVTMMFWYRQQPGQSLTLIATANQGSEATYESGFVIDKFPISRPNLTFSTLTVSNMSPEDSSIYLCSVEDLMQRQGGQETQYFGPGTRLLVL.

The genes are TRBV2 and TRBJ2-2, with 9 bases lining up with TRBD1. Germline loops: CDR1 SNHLY, CDR2 FYNNEI. The CDR3 extends over 15 amino acids. Trimming cost V 6 bases and J 7 bases; bases outside gene matches: 9. CDR3 DNA sequence: TGTGCCAGCAGCGATCCGGGACAGGGAGTCGGGGAGCTGTTTTTT. Translating it yields CASSDPGQGVGELFF.

V usage is TRBV29-1 and J usage is TRBJ1-5; D is ambiguous. Deletions cut 0 bases from V and 6 bases from J, with 9 bases between. This CDR3 is 13 amino acids long. Germline V gene sequence: CDR1 SQVTM, CDR2 ANQGSEA. In nucleotides, the CDR3 is TGCAGCGTTGAAGACGGGTCGGGTCAGCCCCAGCATTTT. Its protein product is CSVEDGSGQPQHF.

The CDR3 here is CASSFVQAREAFF. The DNA for the CDR3 is TGTGCCAGCAGCTTTGTACAGGCGAGAGAAGCTTTCTTT. The genes are TRBV5-5 and TRBJ1-1; maybe TRBD1 (5 bases). The V and J ends lost 2 bases and 8 bases respectively, with 13 bases between them. CDR1 is SGHKS and CDR2 is YYEKEE in the germline V gene (reference sequence). This CDR3 contains 13 residues.

The gene calls are TRBV7-9 and TRBJ1-6, with a tentative D call TRBD1 (5 bases). This CDR3 region has 16 residues. V shed 1 base and J shed 3 bases, with 10 bases lying between them. The germline gives CDR1 SEHNR, CDR2 FQNEAQ (reference sequence). CDR3 protein: CASSLEVGLYNSPLHF. CDR3 coding DNA: TGTGCCAGCAGCTTAGAAGTGGGACTCTATAATTCACCCCTCCACTTT.

This sequence joins TRBV18 and TRBJ1-1, with D unclear. V dropped 3 bases and J dropped 2 bases, with 10 bases sitting between them. Looked up from germline, CDR1 is KGHSH and CDR2 is LQKENI. The CDR3 loop spans 14 amino acids. DNA for the CDR3: TGTGCCAGCTCACCGAACAAAGGTAACACTGAAGCTTTCTTT. This gives the protein CASSPNKGNTEAFF. Full variable domain (rest looked up from reference TRBV18 and TRBJ1-1): NAGVMQNPRHLVRRRGQEARLRCSPMKGHSHVYWYRQLPEEGLKFMVYLQKENIIDESGMPKERFSAEFPKEGPSILRIQQVVRGDSAAYFCASSPNKGNTEAFFGQGTRLTVV.

This clone came up once. The V gene is TRBV30, the J gene TRBJ1-2; TRBD1 aligns across 8 bases. Losses at the gene ends were 1 base for V and 4 bases for J; bases not matched to a gene: 11. This CDR3 has 16 amino acids. The germline gives CDR1 GTSNPN, CDR2 SVGIG (reference sequence). CDR3 amino acids: CAWSGQGAISPYGYTF. CDR3 nucleotide sequence: TGTGCCTGGAGTGGCCAGGGGGCCATTTCCCCCTATGGCTACACCTTC.

The chain uses TRBV11-2 and TRBJ1-1; D is uncertain. The V end lost 3 bases, the J end lost 4 bases, and 12 bases lay between the germline ends. Germline lookup yields CDR1 SGHAT and CDR2 FQNNGV. The CDR3 runs 14 residues. The chain's CDR3 is CASSFTAFGTEAFF. The CDR3 nucleotides are TGTGCCAGCAGCTTTACTGCGTTTGGCACTGAAGCTTTCTTT.

This chain joins TRBV6-1 and TRBJ1-1; 8 positions match TRBD1. Losses at the gene ends were 6 bases for V and 4 bases for J; bases not matched to a gene: 7. Germline V gene data show CDR1 as MNHNS and CDR2 as SASEGT. There are 14 residues in the CDR3. CDR3 loop: CASRTGGATTEAFF. CDR3 nucleotide sequence: TGTGCCAGCAGAACAGGGGGAGCGACCACTGAAGCTTTCTTT.

The chain combines TRBV9 with TRBJ2-7; D tentatively fits TRBD1 or TRBD2 (5 bases each). This CDR3 contains 16 residues. V lost 4 bases, J lost 6 bases, and 23 bases lay in between. In germline, CDR1 is SGDLS, CDR2 YYNGEE. The CDR3 bases are TGTGCCAGCAGCTCCGGTGCCCCGGTGGGGGAACCCGAGCAGTACTTC. Protein product: CASSSGAPVGEPEQYF. Full variable domain (rest looked up from reference TRBV9 and TRBJ2-7): DSGVTQTPKHLITATGQRVTLRCSPRSGDLSVYWYQQSLDQGLQFLIQYYNGEERAKGNILERFSAQQFPDLHSELNLSSLELGDSALYFCASSSGAPVGEPEQYFGPGTRLTVT.

The chain is built from TRBV7-2 and TRBJ2-7, with D tentatively TRBD1 (6 bases). Germline loops: CDR1 SGHTA, CDR2 FQGNSA. With 0 bases removed from V and 2 bases from J, the gap between germline ends came to 8 bases. This CDR3 has 14 residues. Here the CDR3 DNA reads TGTGCCAGCAGCTTAGCCTGGACAGCCTACGAGCAGTACTTC. It specifies CASSLAWTAYEQYF.

The chain links TRBV5-1 to TRBJ1-2; 7 bases are shared with TRBD1. Losses at the gene ends were 4 bases for V and 6 bases for J; bases not matched to a gene: 6. This CDR3 region has 13 residues. Germline-derived CDR1 and CDR2 are SGHRS and YFSETQ. The CDR3 bases are TGCGCCAGCAGCGCCCGACAGGGCGATGGCTACACCTTC. It is translated as CASSARQGDGYTF. Looking up the rest from reference TRBV5-1 and TRBJ1-2 gives the full variable domain: KAGVTQTPRYLIKTRGQQVTLSCSPISGHRSVSWYQQTPGQGLQFLFEYFSETQRNKGNFPGRFSGRQFSNSRSEMNVSTLELGDSALYLCASSARQGDGYTFGSGTRLTVV.

The rearrangement uses TRBV6-1 and TRBJ2-7, with a possible D match to TRBD2 (6 bases). The CDR3 runs 16 residues. V lost 1 base and J lost 5, with 18 bases in between. Germline CDR1 and CDR2: MNHNS and SASEGT. The CDR3 nucleotides are TGTGCCAGCAGTGAAGTTGGTTCAGCGGGCCTGAACGAGCAGTACTTC. Protein sequence: CASSEVGSAGLNEQYF.

V is TRBV4-1 and J is TRBJ2-3, with TRBD1 identical over 10 bases. Germline V gives CDR1 MGHRA, CDR2 YSYEKL. The junction had 6 bases not matched to a gene; V was cut back by 0 bases and J by 0 bases. The CDR3 extends over 18 amino acids. CDR3 in amino acids: CASSQERQGAGSTDTQYF. Written as DNA, the CDR3 is TGCGCCAGCAGCCAAGAGAGACAGGGGGCGGGAAGCACAGATACGCAGTATTTT.

V and J are TRBV4-1 and TRBJ1-6; D is undetermined. Per germline, CDR1 MGHRA and CDR2 YSYEKL. This CDR3 comprises 15 residues. V lost 1 base to trimming and J lost 8 bases, with 12 bases between them. The CDR3 spells CASSQGRERDSPLHF. The CDR3 coding sequence is TGCGCCAGCAGCCAAGGCCGGGAGCGGGATTCACCCCTCCACTTT.

The chain links TRBV5-1 to TRBJ2-3, with D perhaps matching TRBD2 (5 bases). CDR1 SGHRS and CDR2 YFSETQ come from the germline V gene. The CDR3 covers 14 residues. The V end lost 0 bases, the J end lost 1 base, and 6 bases lay between the germline ends. CDR3 nucleotide sequence: TGCGCCAGCAGCTTGGCCGGGGGCACAGATACGCAGTATTTT. Its translation: CASSLAGGTDTQYF.